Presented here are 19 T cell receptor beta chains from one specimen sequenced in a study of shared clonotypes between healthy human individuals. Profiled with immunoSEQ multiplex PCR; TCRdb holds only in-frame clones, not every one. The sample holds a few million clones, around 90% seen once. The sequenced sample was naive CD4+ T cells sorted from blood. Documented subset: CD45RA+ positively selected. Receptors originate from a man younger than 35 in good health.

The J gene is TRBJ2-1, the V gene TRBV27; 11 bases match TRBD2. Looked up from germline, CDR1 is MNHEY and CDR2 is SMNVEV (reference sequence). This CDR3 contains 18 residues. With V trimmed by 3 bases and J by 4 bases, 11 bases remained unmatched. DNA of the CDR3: TGTGCCAGCAGTTTTCTGGGTCCCCTAGCGGGGGGTTACAATGAGCAGTTCTTC. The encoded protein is CASSFLGPLAGGYNEQFF.

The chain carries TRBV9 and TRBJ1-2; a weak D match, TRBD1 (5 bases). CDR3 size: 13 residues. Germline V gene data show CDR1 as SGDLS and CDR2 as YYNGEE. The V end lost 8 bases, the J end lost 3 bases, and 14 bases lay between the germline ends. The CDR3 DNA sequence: TGTGCCAGTTGGGGAACAGGCCACTATGGCTACACCTTC. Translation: CASWGTGHYGYTF.

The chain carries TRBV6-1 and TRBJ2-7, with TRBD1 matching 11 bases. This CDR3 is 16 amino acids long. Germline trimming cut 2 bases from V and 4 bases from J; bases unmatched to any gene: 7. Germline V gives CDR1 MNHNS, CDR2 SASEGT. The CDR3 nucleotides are TGTGCCAGCAGTGAAAGCGGACAGGGGGCAATTTACGAGCAGTACTTC. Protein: CASSESGQGAIYEQYF.

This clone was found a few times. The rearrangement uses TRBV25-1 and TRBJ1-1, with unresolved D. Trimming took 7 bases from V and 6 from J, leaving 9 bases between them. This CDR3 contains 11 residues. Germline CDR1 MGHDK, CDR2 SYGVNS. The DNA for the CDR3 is TGTGCCAGCACTGGGAGGGCTGAAGCTTTCTTT. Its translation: CASTGRAEAFF.

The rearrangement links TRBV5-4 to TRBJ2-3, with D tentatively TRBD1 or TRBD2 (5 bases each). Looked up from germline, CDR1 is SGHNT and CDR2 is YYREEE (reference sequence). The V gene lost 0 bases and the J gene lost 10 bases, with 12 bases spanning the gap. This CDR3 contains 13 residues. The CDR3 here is CASSLEWGLAQYF. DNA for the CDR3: TGTGCCAGCAGCTTGGAGTGGGGGTTAGCGCAGTATTTT.

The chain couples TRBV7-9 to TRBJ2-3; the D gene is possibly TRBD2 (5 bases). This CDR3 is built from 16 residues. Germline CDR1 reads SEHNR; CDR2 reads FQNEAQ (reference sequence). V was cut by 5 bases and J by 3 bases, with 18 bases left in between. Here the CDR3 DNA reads TGTGCCAGCAGCCGTAATCCGGGGAGAAGAACAGATACGCAGTATTTT. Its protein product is CASSRNPGRRTDTQYF.

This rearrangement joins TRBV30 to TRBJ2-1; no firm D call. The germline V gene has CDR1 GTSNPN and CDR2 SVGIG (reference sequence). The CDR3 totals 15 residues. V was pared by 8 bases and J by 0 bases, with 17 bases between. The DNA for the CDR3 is TGTGCCCTCACTATGACGGCAAGCTCCTACAATGAGCAGTTCTTC. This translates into CALTMTASSYNEQFF.

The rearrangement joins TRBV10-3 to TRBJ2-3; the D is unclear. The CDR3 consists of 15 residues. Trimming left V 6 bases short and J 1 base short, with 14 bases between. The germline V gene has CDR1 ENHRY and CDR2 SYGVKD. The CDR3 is CAISTLRQGTDTQYF. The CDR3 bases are TGTGCCATCAGCACACTCCGACAAGGCACAGATACGCAGTATTTT.

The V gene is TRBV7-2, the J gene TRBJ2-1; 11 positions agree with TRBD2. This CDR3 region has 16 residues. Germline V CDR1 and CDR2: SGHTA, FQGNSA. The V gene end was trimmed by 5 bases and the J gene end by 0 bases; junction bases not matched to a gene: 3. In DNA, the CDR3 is TGTGCCAGCAGCACTAGCGGGAGTGGCTCCTACAATGAGCAGTTCTTC. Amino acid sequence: CASSTSGSGSYNEQFF.

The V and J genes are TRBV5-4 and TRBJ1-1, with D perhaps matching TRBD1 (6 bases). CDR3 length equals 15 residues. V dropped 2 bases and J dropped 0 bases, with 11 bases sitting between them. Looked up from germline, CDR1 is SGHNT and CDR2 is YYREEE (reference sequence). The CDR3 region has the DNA TGTGCCAGCAGCTTCCCCGGGACATTGAACACTGAAGCTTTCTTT. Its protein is CASSFPGTLNTEAFF.

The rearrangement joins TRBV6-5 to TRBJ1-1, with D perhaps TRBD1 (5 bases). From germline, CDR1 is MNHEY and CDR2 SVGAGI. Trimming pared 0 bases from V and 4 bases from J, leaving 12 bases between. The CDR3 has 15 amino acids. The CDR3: CASSYSSGLSTEAFF. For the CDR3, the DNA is TGTGCCAGCAGTTACTCTTCAGGGTTGTCCACTGAAGCTTTCTTT.

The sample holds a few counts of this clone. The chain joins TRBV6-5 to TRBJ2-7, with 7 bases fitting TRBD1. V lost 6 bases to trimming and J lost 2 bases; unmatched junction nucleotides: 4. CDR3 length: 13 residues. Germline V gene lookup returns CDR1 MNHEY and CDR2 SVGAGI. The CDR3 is CASRSGGAYEQYF. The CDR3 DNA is TGTGCCAGCAGATCAGGGGGAGCCTACGAGCAGTACTTC.

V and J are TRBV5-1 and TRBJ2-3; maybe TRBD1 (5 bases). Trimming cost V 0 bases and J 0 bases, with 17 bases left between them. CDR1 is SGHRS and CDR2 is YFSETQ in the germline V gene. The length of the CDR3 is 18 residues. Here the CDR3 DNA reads TGCGCCAGCAGCTTGGAGGGTGGACGGACAATTAGCACAGATACGCAGTATTTT. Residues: CASSLEGGRTISTDTQYF. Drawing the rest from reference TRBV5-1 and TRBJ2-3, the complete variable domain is KAGVTQTPRYLIKTRGQQVTLSCSPISGHRSVSWYQQTPGQGLQFLFEYFSETQRNKGNFPGRFSGRQFSNSRSEMNVSTLELGDSALYLCASSLEGGRTISTDTQYFGPGTRLTVL.

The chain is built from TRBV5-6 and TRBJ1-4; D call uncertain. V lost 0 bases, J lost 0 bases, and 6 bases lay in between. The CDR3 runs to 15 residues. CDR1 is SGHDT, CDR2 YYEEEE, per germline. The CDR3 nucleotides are TGTGCCAGCAGCTTGGTAGTGTCAACTAATGAAAAACTGTTTTTT. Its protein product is CASSLVVSTNEKLFF.

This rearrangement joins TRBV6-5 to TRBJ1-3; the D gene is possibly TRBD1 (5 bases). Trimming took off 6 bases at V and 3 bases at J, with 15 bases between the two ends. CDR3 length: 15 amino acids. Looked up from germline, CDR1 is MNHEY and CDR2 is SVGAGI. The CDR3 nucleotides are TGTGCCAGCAGCCTCGGGGGGGGAGTTGGAAACACCATATATTTT. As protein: CASSLGGGVGNTIYF.

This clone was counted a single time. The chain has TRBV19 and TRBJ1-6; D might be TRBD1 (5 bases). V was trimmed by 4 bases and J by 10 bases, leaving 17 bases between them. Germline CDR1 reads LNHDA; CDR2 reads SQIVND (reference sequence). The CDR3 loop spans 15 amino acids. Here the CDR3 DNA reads TGTGCCAGTAGTAATACTCGGGGCGCGGAATCACCCCTCCACTTT. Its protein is CASSNTRGAESPLHF.

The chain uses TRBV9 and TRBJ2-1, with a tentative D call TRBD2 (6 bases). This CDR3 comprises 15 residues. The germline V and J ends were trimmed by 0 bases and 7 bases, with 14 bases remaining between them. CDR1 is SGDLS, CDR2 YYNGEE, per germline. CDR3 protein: CASSVESGGLNEQFF. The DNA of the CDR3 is TGTGCCAGCAGCGTAGAAAGCGGAGGGCTGAATGAGCAGTTCTTC.

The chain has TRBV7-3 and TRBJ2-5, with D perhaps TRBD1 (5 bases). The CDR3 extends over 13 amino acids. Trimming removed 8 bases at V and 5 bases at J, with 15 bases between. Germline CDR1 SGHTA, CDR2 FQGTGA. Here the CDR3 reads CASPGMKGETQYF. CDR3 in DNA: TGTGCCAGCCCCGGAATGAAGGGGGAGACCCAGTACTTC. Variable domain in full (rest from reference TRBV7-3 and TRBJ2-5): GAGVSQTPSNKVTEKGKYVELRCDPISGHTALYWYRQSLGQGPEFLIYFQGTGAADDSGLPNDRFFAVRPEGSVSTLKIQRTERGDSAVYLCASPGMKGETQYFGPGTRLLVL.

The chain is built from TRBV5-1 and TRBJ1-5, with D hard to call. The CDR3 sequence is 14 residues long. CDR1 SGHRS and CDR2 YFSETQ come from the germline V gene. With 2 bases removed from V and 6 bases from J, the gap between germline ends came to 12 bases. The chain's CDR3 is CASSFDGVGQPQHF. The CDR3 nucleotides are TGCGCCAGCAGCTTCGACGGGGTCGGTCAGCCCCAGCATTTT.